The clone carrying this TCR beta chain appeared many times. Its antigen is currently unknown. V was clipped by 1 base and J by 6 bases, with 17 bases between them. The germline V gene encodes CDR1 MGHRA and CDR2 YSYEKL. This CDR3 has 16 amino acids. The sample is drawn from a study of read filtering for tumor transcriptome and immune sequencing. Study-wide background: The cohort had 17 men and under 15 women aged about 47 to 90, mean around 66 years. Study-level results: Single-read clonotypes: around 81% of IR-seq clonotypes (about 4% of reads), roughly 73% of RNA-seq clonotypes (roughly 43% of reads).

The library was built from about 400 ng RNA with molecular barcoded adaptors for alpha/delta and beta/gamma chains. MiXCR, applied by TCRdb to the reads, yields one record per CDR3 protein. Among 85,000 to 100,000 distinct CDR3 sequences listed, about 22% were seen once. This clonotype was sampled from a donor at least 40 years old with multiple myeloma. The sample was a population of CD138-negative cells sorted from bone marrow. This chain connects TRBV4-1 to TRBJ2-3; D might be TRBD1 (5 bases). CDR3 DNA: TGCGCCAGCAGCCAAGTGGTCGCGGTCAAGGGGGATACGCAGTATTTT. It encodes CASSQVVAVKGDTQYF.